The T cell receptor beta chain under discussion was sequenced for a study of T cell responses to AZD1222 COVID-19 vaccine. Study-level results: Donors in the cohort were predominantly white British and more often female, and clonal diversity was possibly underestimated. The CD4 TCRs associated with vaccination extended across spike and predominated at 160-218 and 743-854.

On this clone: The antigen is unknown.

Assay used: immunoSEQ multiplex PCR; TCRdb lists only in-frame clones, some missing. The sample yields 90,000 to 110,000 clones, 85% to 90% seen once. The sequence derives from an adult in good health. This specimen consisted of peripheral blood, obtained on day 0 of AZD1222 vaccination.

CDR3 sequence reads: CASSPPGISYNEQFF. In nucleotides, the CDR3 is TGTGCCAGCAGTCCCCCCGGCATCTCCTACAATGAGCAGTTCTTC. The chain links TRBV28 to TRBJ2-1; D is unresolved. Trimming removed 5 bases from V and 0 bases from J, with 11 bases in between. Germline CDR1 and CDR2: MDHEN and SYDVKM. The CDR3 is made up of 15 amino acids.